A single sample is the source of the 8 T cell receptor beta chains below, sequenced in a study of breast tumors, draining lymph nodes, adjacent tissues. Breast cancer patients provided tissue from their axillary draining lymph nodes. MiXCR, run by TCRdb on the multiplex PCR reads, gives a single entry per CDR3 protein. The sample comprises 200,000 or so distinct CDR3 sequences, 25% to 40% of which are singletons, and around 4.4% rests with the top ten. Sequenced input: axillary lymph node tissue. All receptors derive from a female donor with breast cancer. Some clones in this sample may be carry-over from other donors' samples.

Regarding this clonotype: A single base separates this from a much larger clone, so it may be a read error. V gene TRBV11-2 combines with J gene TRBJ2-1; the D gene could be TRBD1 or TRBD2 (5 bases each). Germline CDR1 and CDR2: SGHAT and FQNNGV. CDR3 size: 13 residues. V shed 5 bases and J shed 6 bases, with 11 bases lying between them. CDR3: CASSAGAPNEQFF. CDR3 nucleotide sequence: TGTGCCAGCAGCGCCGGGGCCCCCAATGAGCAGTTCTTC.

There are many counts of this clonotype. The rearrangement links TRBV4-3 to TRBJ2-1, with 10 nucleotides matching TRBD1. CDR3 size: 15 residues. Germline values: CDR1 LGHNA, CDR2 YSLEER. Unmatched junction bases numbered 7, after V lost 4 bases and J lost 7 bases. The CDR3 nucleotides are TGCGCCAGCAGCCCCGGGGGACAGGGGCGGAATGAGCAGTTCTTC. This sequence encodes CASSPGGQGRNEQFF.

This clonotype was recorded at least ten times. The CDR3 region is CASSVGTSGRDEQFF. In nucleotides, the CDR3 is TGTGCCAGCAGCGTAGGTACTAGCGGGAGGGATGAGCAGTTCTTC. The chain employs TRBV9 and TRBJ2-1; 13 positions match TRBD2. The germline V gene has CDR1 SGDLS and CDR2 YYNGEE. J was trimmed by 8 bases and V by 0 bases; bases with no gene match: 2. The CDR3 has 15 amino acids. The full variable domain, its missing parts supplied by reference TRBV9 and TRBJ2-1, is DSGVTQTPKHLITATGQRVTLRCSPRSGDLSVYWYQQSLDQGLQFLIQYYNGEERAKGNILERFSAQQFPDLHSELNLSSLELGDSALYFCASSVGTSGRDEQFFGPGTRLTVL.

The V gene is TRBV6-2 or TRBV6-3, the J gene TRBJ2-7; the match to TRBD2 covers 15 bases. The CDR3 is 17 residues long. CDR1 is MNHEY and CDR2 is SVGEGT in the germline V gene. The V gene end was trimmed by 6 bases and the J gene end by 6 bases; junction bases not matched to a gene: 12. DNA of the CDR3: TGTGCCAGCAGCGAAAGGCCCGGGACTAGCGGGAGGAGCGAGCAGTACTTC. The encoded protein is CASSERPGTSGRSEQYF.

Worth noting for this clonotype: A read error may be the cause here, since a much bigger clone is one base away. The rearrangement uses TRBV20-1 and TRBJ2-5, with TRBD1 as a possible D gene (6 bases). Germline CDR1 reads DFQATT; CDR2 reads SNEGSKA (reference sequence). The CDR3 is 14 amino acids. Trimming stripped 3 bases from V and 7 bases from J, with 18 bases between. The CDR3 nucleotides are TGCAGTGCTAGGACCCCAGGGGCGCGGGCGACCCAGTACTTC. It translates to CSARTPGARATQYF.

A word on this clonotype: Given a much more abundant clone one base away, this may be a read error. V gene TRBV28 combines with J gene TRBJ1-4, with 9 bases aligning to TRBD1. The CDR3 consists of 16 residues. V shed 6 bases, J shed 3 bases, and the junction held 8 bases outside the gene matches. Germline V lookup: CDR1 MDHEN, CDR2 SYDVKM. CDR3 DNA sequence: TGTGCCAGCAGGCGACAGGGGACAGGGTCTAATGAAAAACTGTTTTTT. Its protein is CASRRQGTGSNEKLFF.

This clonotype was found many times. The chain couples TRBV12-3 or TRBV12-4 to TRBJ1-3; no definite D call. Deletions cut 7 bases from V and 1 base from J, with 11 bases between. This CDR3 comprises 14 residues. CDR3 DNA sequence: TGTGCCAGCACCCCTGGCAGGTCTGGAAACACCATATATTTT. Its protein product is CASTPGRSGNTIYF.

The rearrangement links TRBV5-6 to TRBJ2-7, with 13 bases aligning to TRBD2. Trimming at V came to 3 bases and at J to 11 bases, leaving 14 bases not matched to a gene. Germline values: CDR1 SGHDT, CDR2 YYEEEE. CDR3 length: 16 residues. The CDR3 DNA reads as TGTGCCAGCAGCTCGGCCCCGGCACTAGCGGGGGGGCTGGAGTACTTC. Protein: CASSSAPALAGGLEYF.